The clone carrying this T cell receptor (beta chain) was counted ten times or more. Its target is not known. The junction had 6 bases not matched to a gene; V was cut back by 5 bases and J by 1 base. Germline CDR1 is DFQATT and CDR2 is SNEGSKA (reference sequence). This CDR3 contains 15 residues. These data originate in a study of read filtering for tumor transcriptome and immune sequencing. Study summary: RNA-seq yielded only about 75 to 1,400 TCR reads, IR-seq about 3.5 to 10.27 million.

Study results and limitations: Without single-read clonotypes, shared clonotype proportions correlated more between IR-seq and RNA-seq.

From around 440 ng of RNA, a library with molecular barcoded alpha/delta and beta/gamma adaptors was made. TCRdb ran MiXCR on the reads and lists one entry per CDR3 protein. Among about 48,000 distinct CDR3 sequences listed, approximately 18% were seen once. The clonotype comes from a donor at least 40 years old with multiple myeloma. The source material was a population of CD138-negative cells sorted from bone marrow. The chain links TRBV20-1 to TRBJ2-3, with 10 positions matching TRBD2. In DNA form, the CDR3 reads TGCAGTGCTGCGAGCGGGAGGGTTGGCACAGATACGCAGTATTTT. It specifies CSAASGRVGTDTQYF.